The source of this TCR beta chain is a study of persistence of HIV-infected CD4 T cells. The wider study: A median of roughly 8 years of suppressive ART preceded sampling.

This clone ranks as medium-sized (0.01 to 0.1%). The antigen is undetermined. Lysates of CMV-infected fibroblasts at 9 to 10 ug/mL stimulated these cells. CD40L-negative CD69-negative CD45RO-high memory CD4+ T cells were sorted as populations depleted of antigen-responding cells. The immunoSEQ assay was version 4, run in survey mode. Measured with immunoSEQ multiplex PCR; TCRdb has only the in-frame clones, and not every one. This table has tens of thousands of clones, about 81% appearing once. Study conclusions and caveats: CMV- and Gag-responding cells had lower TCRbeta richness than CD3/CD28-responding cells.

The CDR3 extends over 14 amino acids. Trimming pared 7 bases from V and 0 bases from J, leaving 13 bases between. CDR1 is MDHEN and CDR2 is SYDVKM in the germline V gene. The origin of this receptor is an adult man with HIV who was CMV-seropositive. This chain joins TRBV28 and TRBJ2-7, with D perhaps TRBD2 (5 bases). The material was CD4+ T cells sorted from PBMCs after approximately 19-hour stimulation, obtained from a patient who received antiretroviral therapy. In DNA, the CDR3 is TGTGCCAGCACCCTCGGAGGAAGCTCCTACGAGCAGTACTTC. It yields the protein CASTLGGSSYEQYF.